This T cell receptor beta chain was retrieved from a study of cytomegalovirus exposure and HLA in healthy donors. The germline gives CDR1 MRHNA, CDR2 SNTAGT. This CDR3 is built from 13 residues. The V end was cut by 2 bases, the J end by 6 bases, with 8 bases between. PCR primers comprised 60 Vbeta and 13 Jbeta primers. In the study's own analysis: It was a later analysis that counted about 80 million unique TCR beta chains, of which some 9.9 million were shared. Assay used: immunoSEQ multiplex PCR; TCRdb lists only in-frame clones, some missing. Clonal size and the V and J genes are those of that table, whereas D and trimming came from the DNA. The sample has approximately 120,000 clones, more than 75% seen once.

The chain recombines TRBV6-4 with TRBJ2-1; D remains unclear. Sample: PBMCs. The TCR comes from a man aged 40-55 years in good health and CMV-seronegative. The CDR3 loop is CASSDGGRNEQFF. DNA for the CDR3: TGTGCCAGCAGTGACGGTGGGCGCAATGAGCAGTTCTTC.